This T cell receptor (beta chain) stems from a study of blood T cell repertoires in COVID-19 (dated by TCRdb to about 2020). Some background on the complete study: The collaborator samples originated in the United States, Italy and Spain and spanned the acute and convalescent phases of COVID-19. The prospective study material was composed of cDNA or gDNA derived from T cells, B-cell-depleted T cells, or PBMCs. Subjects who had been exposed to COVID-19, were actively infected with it, or had recovered from it provided the deeply sampled blood TCRbeta repertoires that made up the dataset. The repertoires were made available in a free public database intended to serve as a resource for research on the immune response to SARS-CoV-2. Samples came from the ongoing ImmuneRACE study (first 160 participants) plus 1,254 subjects from 6 global collaborators. The sample metadata nearly always contained a de-identified subject ID, COVID-19 status, age in years and sex. HLA class I and class II types, where available, came from metadata supplied by the sample provider rather than from assay-based typing. What the study reported, not specific to this receptor: How much clinical and demographic metadata was included differed by source and by participant, and the metadata was provided uncurated.

On this clone itself: The antigen it recognizes is unknown. No base quality values were provided; no much bigger clone lies one nucleotide off.

TCRbeta CDR3 regions were amplified from genomic DNA using the immunoSEQ Assay, a bias-controlled multiplex PCR. In the original analysis: The number of nucleated cells in each sample was estimated by amplification of reference gene primers within the assay. To quantify the absolute abundance of each unique TCRbeta CDR3 rearrangement, sequence reads were collapsed and filtered. Productive Simpson clonality was computed per sample as the square root of Simpson's diversity index over productive rearrangements. TCRdb provides this immuneACCESS table in a form limited to in-frame rearrangements. Some clones are lacking; in checked studies, under half of them reflect an unresolved V gene, and why the rest are absent is not known. Clone size and V and J calls were adopted from that table, with D and trimming inferred from the DNA. The table for this sample lists over 150,000 clones; about 95% of them were counted only once. The ten largest clonotypes hold about 0.8% of the sample.

One collaborating source in Seattle enrolled patients while the patients were actively infected and followed the patients over time throughout the course of disease. Each collaborating institution followed its own protocols to collect whole blood in K2EDTA tubes. Collaborator samples were shipped for TCRbeta analysis as frozen whole blood, isolated PBMCs, or DNA extracted from either sample type. The source is a man aged 30-40 years with COVID-19, enrolled during active disease. Sample: peripheral blood.

The DNA sequence follows: TGTGCCAGCAGTTTGACCGGGACAGTTGAAGCTTTCTTT. The resulting protein is CASSLTGTVEAFF. The rearranged segments are TRBV6-5 and TRBJ1-1, and 7 bases in between align with TRBD1. CDR1 MNHEY and CDR2 SVGAGI were looked up in the germline V gene. The CDR3, cysteine through phenylalanine, is 13 amino acids long. Only the CDR3 part of the read is kept: 39 bases, read in frame from the first base. The junction shows trimming of 4 bases on V and 7 bases on J, and the gene matches do not reach 6 bases of it.